Listed here is a single T cell receptor (beta chain). What this receptor recognizes is not known. One base away there is no much larger clone; base qualities are not given. The sample belongs to a study of T cell responses to AZD1222 COVID-19 vaccine (dated by TCRdb to the early 2020s). Background for the entire study: AZD1222 recipients given second doses at about 4 weeks or at about 12 weeks were pooled, since spike-specific TCR depth and breadth were not found to differ between the two schedules. A total of just over 230 trial participants underwent TCR sequencing, of whom roughly 210 had received two doses of AZD1222 and approximately 25 had received two doses of the MenACWY control vaccine. Trial participants were enrolled by age into subgroups of 18-55, 56-69 and 70-plus years, and around 150, 28 and 57 TCR-sequenced participants, respectively, were included in these subgroups. What the study reported, not specific to this receptor: Reportedly, close to half of the unique spike-specific TCRs recognized epitopes lying outside the regions that are mutated in the B.1.351 and B.1.1.7 variants. The 56-69-year group was small, and its depth increase did not reach significance, likely because of low power. Participants were mostly white British and included more females than males, and it was suggested by the authors that clonal diversity may have been underestimated. Spike-specific TCR breadth and depth rose significantly after two AZD1222 doses compared with day 0 and with MenACWY recipients. Conclusions about previously exposed vaccinees are limited, since just 5 to 7 AZD1222 recipients were seropositive for SARS-CoV-2 at baseline. Because no samples from the day 14 peak response were available, repertoires could be characterized only after the peak T cell response. Vaccine-associated CD4 TCRs spanned the whole spike protein, with dominant responses in regions 160-218 and 743-854.

The time point tag for this specimen amounts to: baseline before first vaccination. Samples from vaccinated people were obtained from the UK trials COV001 and COV002, which included a single-blind randomized controlled phase 2/3 trial of AZD1222 (ChAdOx1 nCoV-19) in healthy adults. For TCRbeta chain sequencing, PBMC samples from trial participants were taken at day 0 and at day 28 after the second dose. The CDR3 regions of human TCRbeta chains were analyzed by immunosequencing. Per the source publication's procedure: TCRs in the repertoires were matched against a reference library of SARS-CoV-2-specific TCRs that had been generated with the MIRA antigen-specificity platform. Breadth meant the fraction of unique TCRs that were SARS-CoV-2-associated, whereas depth meant the fraction of total T cells that were SARS-CoV-2-associated. Using the MIRA data, every spike-specific TCR was mapped to the spike region that the TCR reacted to and assigned to either a CD4 or a CD8 class. Log10-transformed breadth and depth values were compared by one-way ANOVA with Sidak's multiple comparisons tests. What TCRdb holds here is the immuneACCESS table cut down to in-frame rearrangements. Part of the clones is not present; checked against another copy, under half of the missing clones reflect an unresolved V gene, and the others are unexplained. Clonal size and the V and J genes are those of that table, whereas D and trimming came from the DNA. This sample comprises fewer than 150,000 clones, 88% of them detected only once. The ten largest account for 7.6% of the sample.

The CDR3 runs 15 amino acids, cysteine and phenylalanine included. Left in the record is the CDR3 DNA by itself, 45 bases read in frame from the first base. CDR1 and CDR2, per the germline V gene, are SQVTM and ANQGSEA. V lost 5 bases and J lost 2 bases; the stretch between them is 18 bases long. Recombination joined TRBV29-1 with TRBJ1-1, with no reliable assignment of the D segment. The sequence derives from an adult in good health. The sample consisted of peripheral blood, taken on day 0 of AZD1222 vaccination. The DNA reads as follows: TGCAGCGTTATACCGGGAGGGCAGATCAACACTGAAGCTTTCTTT. This is translated as CSVIPGGQINTEAFF.